This TCR beta chain is from a study of OX40 agonist ivuxolimab in advanced cancers. Looking at the study overall: Ivuxolimab, which is an agonistic anti-OX40 (CD134) antibody, was administered to the patients. Study findings and constraints: CD4+ and CD8+ T cells in blood underwent clonal expansion by week 6 at 0.1 to 3.0 mg/kg.

The investigators sampled blood at baseline, at cycle 4 day 1, and at cycle 7 day 1. Libraries were prepared by immunoSEQ multiplex PCR; TCRdb keeps only in-frame clonotypes and omits some of them. The sample yields roughly 48,000 clones, roughly 83% seen once. For this clone: Antigen specificity is unknown.

Trimming left V 1 base short and J 8 bases short, with 14 bases between. In germline, CDR1 is SEHNR, CDR2 FQNEAQ (reference sequence). The CDR3 has 14 residues. The receptor was derived from an adult with an advanced solid tumor such as melanoma, head and neck, liver or kidney cancer. The chain is built from TRBV7-9 and TRBJ1-2, with D perhaps TRBD1 (6 bases). The material was CD4+ or CD8+ T cells sorted from blood, obtained in a trial of the OX40 agonist ivuxolimab. The CDR3 DNA is TGTGCCAGCAGCTTAGTGGACAGAGCGGGGGGCTACACCTTC. This encodes CASSLVDRAGGYTF.